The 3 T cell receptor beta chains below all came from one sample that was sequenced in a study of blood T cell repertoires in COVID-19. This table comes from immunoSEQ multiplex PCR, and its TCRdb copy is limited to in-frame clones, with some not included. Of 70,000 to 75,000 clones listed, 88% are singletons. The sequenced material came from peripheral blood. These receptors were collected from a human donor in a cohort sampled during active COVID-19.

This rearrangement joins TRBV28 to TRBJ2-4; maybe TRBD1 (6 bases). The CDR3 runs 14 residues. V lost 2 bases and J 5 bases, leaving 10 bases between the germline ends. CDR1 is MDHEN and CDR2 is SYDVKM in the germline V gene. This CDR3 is CASSLDAGENIQYF. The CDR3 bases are TGTGCCAGCAGTTTAGATGCAGGGGAAAACATTCAGTACTTC.

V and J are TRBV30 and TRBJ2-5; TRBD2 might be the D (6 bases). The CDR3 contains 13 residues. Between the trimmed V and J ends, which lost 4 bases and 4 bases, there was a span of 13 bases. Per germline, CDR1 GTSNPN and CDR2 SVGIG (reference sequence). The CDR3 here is CAWTPGLRETQYF. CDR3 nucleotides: TGTGCCTGGACCCCGGGACTTCGAGAGACCCAGTACTTC. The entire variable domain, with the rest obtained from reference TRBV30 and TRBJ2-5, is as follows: SQTIHQWPATLVQPVGSPLSLECTVEGTSNPNLYWYRQAAGRGLQLLFYSVGIGQISSEVPQNLSASRPQDRQFILSSKKLLLSDSGFYLCAWTPGLRETQYFGPGTRLLVL.

This chain's CDR3 is CASSSGTYSYEQYF. CDR3 nucleotide sequence: TGTGCCAGCAGCTCGGGGACTTACTCCTACGAGCAGTACTTC. The V gene is TRBV7-9, the J gene TRBJ2-7, with D perhaps TRBD2 (6 bases). V dropped 4 bases and J dropped 0 bases, with 10 bases sitting between them. Germline V lookup: CDR1 SEHNR, CDR2 FQNEAQ (reference sequence). CDR3 length equals 14 residues.